The 8 T cell receptor beta chains below come from one sample, sequenced in a study of blood T cell repertoires in COVID-19. The protocol was immunoSEQ multiplex PCR, while the TCRdb copy is restricted to in-frame clones and leaves out a portion. The sample has around 300,000 clones; roughly 87% are singletons. Sequencing was carried out using peripheral blood. All receptors come from a man in his late teens or twenties with active or convalescent COVID-19.

The chain uses TRBV9 and TRBJ2-1; TRBD1 matches 9 bases. Germline CDR1 and CDR2: SGDLS and YYNGEE. V lost 3 bases, J lost 16 bases, and 5 bases stayed unmatched. The CDR3 loop spans 11 amino acids. Here the CDR3 reads CASSGGQGNFF. The CDR3 nucleotides read TGTGCCAGCAGCGGGGGACAGGGAAACTTCTTC.

The V call is TRBV7-6, the J call TRBJ1-5; TRBD1 agrees at 7 bases. Trimming removed 5 bases from V and 7 bases from J; junction bases left unmatched: 11. There are 15 residues in the CDR3. Germline CDR1 is SGHVS and CDR2 is FNYEAQ. For the CDR3, the DNA is TGTGCCAGCAGCCCAAGCAGCCTACAGGGGCAGCCCCAGCATTTT. Its protein product is CASSPSSLQGQPQHF.

The chain couples TRBV2 to TRBJ1-3; TRBD1 might be the D (5 bases). The germline V and J ends were trimmed by 7 bases and 0 bases, with 10 bases remaining between them. The CDR3 contains 14 residues. Germline V gene data show CDR1 as SNHLY and CDR2 as FYNNEI. The DNA for the CDR3 is TGTGCCAGCACGACAGACGGCTCTGGAAACACCATATATTTT. This translates into CASTTDGSGNTIYF.

The gene calls are TRBV7-9 and TRBJ2-1; 10 bases line up with TRBD2. J gave up 1 base and V 4 bases, and 1 base lay outside the gene matches. Germline CDR1 reads SEHNR; CDR2 reads FQNEAQ (reference sequence). The CDR3 runs to 15 residues. The CDR3 region is CASSSSGRSYNEQFF. The CDR3 DNA reads TGTGCCAGCAGCTCTAGCGGGAGATCCTACAATGAGCAGTTCTTC.

J is TRBJ2-2 and V is TRBV7-2, with a tentative D call TRBD2 (6 bases). This CDR3 has 14 residues. Germline CDR1 and CDR2: SGHTA and FQGNSA. Deletions cut 1 base from V and 6 bases from J, with 9 bases between. CDR3 nucleotide sequence: TGTGCCAGCAGCTTAGTGGCGGGGCCCGGGGAGCTGTTTTTT. Its protein is CASSLVAGPGELFF.

As to this clone: Other DNA sequences in the same sample also yield this CDR3. The chain employs TRBV11-2 and TRBJ1-1; possible D gene TRBD1, 6 bases. Trimming left V 2 bases short and J 1 base short, with 8 bases between. Per germline, CDR1 SGHAT and CDR2 FQNNGV. The CDR3 contains 14 residues. The CDR3 DNA sequence: TGTGCCAGCAGCTTAAGGGGGGGGAACACTGAAGCTTTCTTT. Its translation is CASSLRGGNTEAFF.

The gene calls are TRBV9 and TRBJ2-5; D may be TRBD1 (6 bases). CDR3 size: 15 residues. Trimming took off 0 bases at V and 2 bases at J, with 11 bases between the two ends. Per the germline V gene, CDR1 is SGDLS and CDR2 is YYNGEE. The CDR3 loop is CASSVVPGAQETQYF. For the CDR3, the DNA is TGTGCCAGCAGCGTAGTCCCAGGGGCACAAGAGACCCAGTACTTC. Together with reference TRBV9 and TRBJ2-5, the CDR3 gives the full variable domain: DSGVTQTPKHLITATGQRVTLRCSPRSGDLSVYWYQQSLDQGLQFLIQYYNGEERAKGNILERFSAQQFPDLHSELNLSSLELGDSALYFCASSVVPGAQETQYFGPGTRLLVL.

J is TRBJ2-2 and V is TRBV7-9; tentative D call: TRBD2 (7 bases). Germline CDR1 reads SEHNR; CDR2 reads FQNEAQ (reference sequence). CDR3 size: 18 residues. Trimming took off 1 base at V and 0 bases at J, with 15 bases between the two ends. In DNA form, the CDR3 reads TGTGCCAGCAGCTTAGTTTACAGGGCGGGAGCGAACACCGGGGAGCTGTTTTTT. Encoded protein: CASSLVYRAGANTGELFF.